These T cell receptor beta chains were read from a single sample in a study of blood T cell repertoires in COVID-19. Method: immunoSEQ multiplex PCR; TCRdb's copy keeps in-frame clones and lacks some. In the table there are around 56,000 clones, more than 60% of which are singletons. Sequenced input: peripheral blood. All receptors come from a woman aged 65 to 85 with acute or convalescent COVID-19. Both conserved end residues are part of each CDR3. The D gene is left open where the match is weak. The size entry is marked missing in some rows and otherwise reads once, few, many or a size class.

V	size	J	D	CDR3	DNA
TRBV5-1	NA	TRBJ1-1	TRBD1	CASSSTGERAFF	TGCGCCAGCAGTTCGACAGGGGAACGGGCTTTCTTT
TRBV30	NA	TRBJ1-1	TRBD1	CAWSVGQGAPLDTEAFF	TGTGCCTGGAGCGTCGGCCAGGGGGCTCCACTGGACACTGAAGCTTTCTTT
TRBV5-6	NA	TRBJ2-7	TRBD2	CASSPGLAGGLLKADF	TGTGCCAGCAGCCCGGGACTAGCGGGGGGGCTACTAAAGGCGGACTTC
TRBV10-3	few	TRBJ1-1	NA	CAISVANTEAFF	TGTGCCATCAGTGTGGCGAACACTGAAGCTTTCTTT
TRBV3-1/TRBV3-2	NA	TRBJ1-1	NA	CASSQRAGGTEAFF	TGTGCCAGCAGCCAAAGGGCGGGAGGCACTGAAGCTTTCTTT
TRBV5-1	NA	TRBJ2-2	TRBD1	CASSSGQGRTGELFF	TGCGCCAGCAGCTCGGGACAGGGTCGGACCGGGGAGCTGTTTTTT
TRBV19	NA	TRBJ1-2	NA	CASSPHGGGYTF	TGTGCCAGTAGCCCACACGGGGGAGGCTACACCTTC
TRBV5-4	many	TRBJ2-5	NA	CASSRQEKETQYF	TGTGCCAGCAGTCGACAGGAAAAAGAGACCCAGTACTTC
TRBV11-2	medium-sized	TRBJ1-2	NA	CASSPETRAMYGYTF	TGTGCCAGCAGCCCGGAGACCAGGGCTATGTATGGCTACACCTTC
TRBV9	NA	TRBJ1-6	TRBD1	CASSLWDSPYNSPLHF	TGTGCCAGCAGCCTATGGGACAGCCCCTATAATTCACCCCTCCACTTT
TRBV5-1	NA	TRBJ1-6	NA	CASSFKSTNSPLHF	TGCGCCAGCAGTTTCAAGAGCACTAATTCACCCCTCCACTTT
TRBV3-1/TRBV3-2	NA	TRBJ1-2	NA	CASSQFRGGNYGYTF	TGTGCCAGCAGCCAATTTCGCGGGGGAAACTATGGCTACACCTTC
TRBV5-4	once	TRBJ1-1	NA	CASSRTLNTEAFF	TGTGCCAGCAGCCGGACACTGAACACTGAAGCTTTCTTT
TRBV5-1	NA	TRBJ2-2	NA	CASSTTTDTGELFF	TGCGCCAGCAGCACTACGACAGACACCGGGGAGCTGTTTTTT
TRBV3-1/TRBV3-2	NA	TRBJ1-4	TRBD1	CASSVRTGTPGEKLFF	TGTGCCAGCAGCGTTCGGACAGGGACCCCCGGCGAAAAACTGTTTTTT
TRBV11-2	NA	TRBJ1-1	NA	CASSLGGRNTEAFF	TGTGCCAGCAGCTTAGGAGGGAGGAACACTGAAGCTTTCTTT
TRBV27	NA	TRBJ1-1	NA	CASSFFPGGAEAFF	TGTGCCAGCAGTTTTTTCCCCGGGGGGGCTGAAGCTTTCTTT
TRBV4-2	NA	TRBJ2-5	TRBD2	CASSQGEAGAQETQYF	TGTGCCAGCAGCCAAGGCGAAGCGGGGGCCCAAGAGACCCAGTACTTC
TRBV30	NA	TRBJ1-5	NA	CAWSVGGGQPQHF	TGTGCCTGGAGTGTCGGGGGTGGTCAGCCCCAGCATTTT
TRBV7-8	NA	TRBJ1-3	NA	CASSLPQAGSGNTIYF	TGTGCCAGCAGCTTGCCCCAGGCGGGCTCTGGAAACACCATATATTTT
TRBV7-2	NA	TRBJ1-2	NA	CASSLALDRPPNYGYTF	TGTGCCAGCAGCTTAGCACTCGACAGGCCTCCAAACTATGGCTACACCTTC
TRBV5-1	few	TRBJ2-7	TRBD2	CASSLGHWEGYEQYF	TGCGCCAGCAGCTTGGGCCACTGGGAGGGGTACGAGCAGTACTTC